The 7 T cell receptor beta chains below all came from one sample that was sequenced in a study of blood T cell repertoires in COVID-19. Here immunoSEQ multiplex PCR was the method, and the copy in TCRdb shows in-frame clones only, minus some. The sample holds over 200,000 clones, under 90% seen once. The material sequenced was peripheral blood. These receptors originate from a woman in her 40s with active or convalescent COVID-19.

CDR3 in amino acids: CASSQGAGGAGASEKLFF. CDR3 nucleotides: TGCGCCAGCAGCCAAGGGGCAGGGGGCGCCGGGGCGAGTGAAAAACTGTTTTTT. This chain joins TRBV4-1 and TRBJ1-4; TRBD1 agrees at 8 bases. V dropped 1 base and J dropped 7; count of bases not matched to a gene: 14. The germline CDR1 and CDR2 sequences are MGHRA and YSYEKL. This CDR3 region has 18 residues.

This chain connects TRBV5-4 to TRBJ2-5; D call uncertain. Per germline, CDR1 SGHNT and CDR2 YYREEE (reference sequence). Trimming cost V 3 bases and J 4 bases, with 13 bases left between them. This CDR3 spans 14 amino acids. CDR3 residues: CASSWASGTETQYF. The CDR3 nucleotides read TGTGCCAGCAGCTGGGCATCAGGTACAGAGACCCAGTACTTC. Full variable domain (outside the CDR3, taken from reference TRBV5-4 and TRBJ2-5): ETGVTQSPTHLIKTRGQQVTLRCSSQSGHNTVSWYQQALGQGPQFIFQYYREEENGRGNFPPRFSGLQFPNYSSELNVNALELDDSALYLCASSWASGTETQYFGPGTRLLVL.

J is TRBJ1-2 and V is TRBV6-1, with 7 bases that match TRBD1. With V trimmed by 2 bases and J by 5 bases, 2 bases remained unmatched. The CDR3 has 13 amino acids. CDR1 is MNHNS and CDR2 is SASEGT in the germline V gene. The CDR3 reads CASSELTGYGYTF. In DNA, the CDR3 is TGTGCCAGCAGTGAACTGACAGGGTATGGCTACACCTTC.

The chain is built from TRBV6-5 and TRBJ2-7, with 10 nucleotides matching TRBD1. Losses at the gene ends were 8 bases for V and 6 bases for J; bases not matched to a gene: 7. Germline assignment: CDR1 MNHEY and CDR2 SVGAGI. The CDR3 contains 13 residues. The DNA of the CDR3 is TGTGCCAGCGGGCCGGGACAGGGGTTCGAGCAGTACTTC. Amino acid sequence: CASGPGQGFEQYF.

J is TRBJ1-4 and V is TRBV19, with D possibly TRBD1 on 6 matching bases. V was cut by 10 bases and J by 14 bases, with 23 bases left in between. The CDR3 is made up of 13 amino acids. Germline V gives CDR1 LNHDA, CDR2 SQIVND (reference sequence). CDR3 residues: CATNTKGENYLFF. CDR3 nucleotide sequence: TGTGCCACCAACACCAAGGGGGAAAACTATCTGTTTTTT.

The chain couples TRBV14 to TRBJ1-5; D is possibly TRBD1 (5 bases). In germline, CDR1 is SGHDN, CDR2 FVKESK. Trimming took off 6 bases at V and 3 bases at J, with 27 bases between the two ends. The length of the CDR3 is 19 residues. The CDR3 DNA is TGTGCCAGCAGTCCAGACCTAAAAGGGCCAAGGGGATACAATCAGCCCCAGCATTTT. Translated: CASSPDLKGPRGYNQPQHF.

This sequence joins TRBV6-5 and TRBJ2-7; D not resolved. V lost 0 bases, J lost 2 bases, and 8 bases lay in between. The germline V gene encodes CDR1 MNHEY and CDR2 SVGAGI. There are 14 residues in the CDR3. CDR3 residues: CASSYSSLTYEQYF. The DNA for the CDR3 is TGTGCCAGCAGTTACTCGAGCCTTACCTACGAGCAGTACTTC.